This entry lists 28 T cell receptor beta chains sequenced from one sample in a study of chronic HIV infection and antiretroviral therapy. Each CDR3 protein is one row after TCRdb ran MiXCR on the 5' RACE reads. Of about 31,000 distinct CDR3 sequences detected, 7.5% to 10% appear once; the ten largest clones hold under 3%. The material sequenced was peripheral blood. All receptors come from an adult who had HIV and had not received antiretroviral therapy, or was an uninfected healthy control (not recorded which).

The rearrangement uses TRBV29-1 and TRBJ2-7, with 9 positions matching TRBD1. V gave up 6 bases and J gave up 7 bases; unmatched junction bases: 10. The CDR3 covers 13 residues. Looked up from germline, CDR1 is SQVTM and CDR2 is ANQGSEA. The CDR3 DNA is TGCAGCGTGACCGGGACAGGGTATTTAGAGCAGTACTTC. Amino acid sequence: CSVTGTGYLEQYF.

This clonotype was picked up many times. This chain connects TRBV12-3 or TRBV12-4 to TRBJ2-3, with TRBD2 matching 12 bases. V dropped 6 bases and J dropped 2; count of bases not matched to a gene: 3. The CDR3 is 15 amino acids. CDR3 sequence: CASSLAGGVTDTQYF. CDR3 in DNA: TGTGCCAGCAGCCTAGCGGGAGGGGTCACAGATACGCAGTATTTT.

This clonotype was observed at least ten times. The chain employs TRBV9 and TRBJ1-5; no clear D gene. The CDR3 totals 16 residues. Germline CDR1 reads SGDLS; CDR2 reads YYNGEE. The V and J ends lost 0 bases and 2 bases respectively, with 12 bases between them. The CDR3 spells CASSVGPGMGNQPQHF. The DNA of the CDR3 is TGTGCCAGCAGCGTAGGACCGGGGATGGGCAATCAGCCCCAGCATTTT.

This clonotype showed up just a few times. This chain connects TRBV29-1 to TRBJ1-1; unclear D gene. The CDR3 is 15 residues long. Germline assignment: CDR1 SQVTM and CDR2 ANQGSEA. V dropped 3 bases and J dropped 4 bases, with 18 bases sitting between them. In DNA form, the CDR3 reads TGCAGCGTTGAGTCCCGGACGGGGATAGGCACTGAAGCTTTCTTT. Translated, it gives CSVESRTGIGTEAFF.

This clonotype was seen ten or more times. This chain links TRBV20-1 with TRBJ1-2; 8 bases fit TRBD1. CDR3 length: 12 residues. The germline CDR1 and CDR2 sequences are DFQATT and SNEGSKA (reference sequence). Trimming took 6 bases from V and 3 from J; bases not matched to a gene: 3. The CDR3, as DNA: TGCAGTGCAACACAGGGGGACTATGGCTACACCTTC. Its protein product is CSATQGDYGYTF.

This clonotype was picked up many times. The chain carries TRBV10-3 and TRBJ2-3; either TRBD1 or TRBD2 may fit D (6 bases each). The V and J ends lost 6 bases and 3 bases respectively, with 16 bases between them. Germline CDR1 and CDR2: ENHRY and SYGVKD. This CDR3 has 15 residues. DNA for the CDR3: TGTGCCATCAGCGCCGGGGGCCCAAGGACAGATACGCAGTATTTT. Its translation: CAISAGGPRTDTQYF.

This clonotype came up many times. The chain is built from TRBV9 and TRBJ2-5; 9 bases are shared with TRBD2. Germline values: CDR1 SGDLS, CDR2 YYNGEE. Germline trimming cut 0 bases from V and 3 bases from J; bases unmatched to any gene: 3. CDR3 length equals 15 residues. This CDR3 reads CASSVEERGEETQYF. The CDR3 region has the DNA TGTGCCAGCAGCGTAGAGGAGCGGGGGGAAGAGACCCAGTACTTC.

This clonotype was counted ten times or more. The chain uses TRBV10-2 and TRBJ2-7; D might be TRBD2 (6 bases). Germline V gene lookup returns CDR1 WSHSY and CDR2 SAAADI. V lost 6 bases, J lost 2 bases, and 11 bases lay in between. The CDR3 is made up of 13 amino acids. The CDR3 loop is CASRGGRAYEQYF. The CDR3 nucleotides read TGCGCCAGCAGGGGAGGCAGAGCCTACGAGCAGTACTTC.

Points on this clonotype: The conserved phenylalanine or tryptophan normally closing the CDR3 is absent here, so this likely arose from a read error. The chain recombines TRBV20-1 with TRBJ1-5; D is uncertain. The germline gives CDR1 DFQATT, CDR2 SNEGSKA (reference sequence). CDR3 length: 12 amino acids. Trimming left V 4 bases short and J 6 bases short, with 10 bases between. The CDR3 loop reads CSANRVGQPQHI. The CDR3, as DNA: TGCAGTGCTAACCGAGTGGGTCAGCCCCAGCATATT.

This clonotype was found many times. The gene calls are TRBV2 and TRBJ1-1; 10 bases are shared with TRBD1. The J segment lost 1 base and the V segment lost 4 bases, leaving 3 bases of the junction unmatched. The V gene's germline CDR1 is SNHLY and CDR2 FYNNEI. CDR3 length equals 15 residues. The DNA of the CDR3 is TGTGCCAGCAGTGTGGACAGGGGGAAGAACACTGAAGCTTTCTTT. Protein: CASSVDRGKNTEAFF.

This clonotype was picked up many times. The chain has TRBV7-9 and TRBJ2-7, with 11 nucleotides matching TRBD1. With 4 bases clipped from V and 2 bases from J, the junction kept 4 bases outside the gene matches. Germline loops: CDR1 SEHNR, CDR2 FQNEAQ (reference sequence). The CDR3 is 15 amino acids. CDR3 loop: CASSSGQGAAYEQYF. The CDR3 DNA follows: TGTGCCAGCAGCTCCGGACAGGGGGCAGCCTACGAGCAGTACTTC.

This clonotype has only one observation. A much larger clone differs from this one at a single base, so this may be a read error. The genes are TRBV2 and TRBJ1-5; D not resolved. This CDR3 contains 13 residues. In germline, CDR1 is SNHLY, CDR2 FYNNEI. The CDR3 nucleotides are TGTGCCAGCAGTTTCACAGCCAATCAGTCCCAGCATTTT. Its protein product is CASSFTANQSQHF.

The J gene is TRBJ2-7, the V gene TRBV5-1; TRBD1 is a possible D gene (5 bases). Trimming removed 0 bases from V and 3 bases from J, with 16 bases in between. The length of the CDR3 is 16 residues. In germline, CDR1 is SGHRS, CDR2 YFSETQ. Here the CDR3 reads CASSLGQINNYYEQYF. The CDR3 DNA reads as TGCGCCAGCAGCTTGGGACAGATTAACAATTACTACGAGCAGTACTTC.

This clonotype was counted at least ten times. CDR3 in DNA: TGTGCCAGCAGCCAAGTGGCTAGCCCAGATACGCAGTATTTT. This gives the protein CASSQVASPDTQYF. The chain uses TRBV3-1 and TRBJ2-3, with D possibly being TRBD2 (5 bases). The CDR3 covers 14 residues. Germline V gene data show CDR1 as LGHDT and CDR2 as YNNKEL (reference sequence). V was shortened by 1 base and J by 4 bases, with 9 bases between the two germline ends.

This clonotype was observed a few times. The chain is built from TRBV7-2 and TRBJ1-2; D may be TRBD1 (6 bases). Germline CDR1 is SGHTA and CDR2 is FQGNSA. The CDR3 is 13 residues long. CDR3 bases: TGTGCGCATAGACAGGAACCGAACTATGGCTACACCTTC. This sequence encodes CAHRQEPNYGYTF.

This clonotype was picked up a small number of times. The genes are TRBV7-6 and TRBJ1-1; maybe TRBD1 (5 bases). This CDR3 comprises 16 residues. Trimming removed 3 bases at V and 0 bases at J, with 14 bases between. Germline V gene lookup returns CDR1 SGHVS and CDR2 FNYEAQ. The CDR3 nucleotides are TGTGCCAGCAGCTTCGAGGACAAAGGGTTGAACACTGAAGCTTTCTTT. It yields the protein CASSFEDKGLNTEAFF. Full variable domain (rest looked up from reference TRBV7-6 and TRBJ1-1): GAGVSQSPRYKVTKRGQDVALRCDPISGHVSLYWYRQALGQGPEFLTYFNYEAQQDKSGLPNDRFSAERPEGSISTLTIQRTEQRDSAMYRCASSFEDKGLNTEAFFGQGTRLTVV.

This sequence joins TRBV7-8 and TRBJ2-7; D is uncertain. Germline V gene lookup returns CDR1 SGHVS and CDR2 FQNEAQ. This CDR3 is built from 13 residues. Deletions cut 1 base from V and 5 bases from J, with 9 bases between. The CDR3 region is CASSLGGQDEQYF. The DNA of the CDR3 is TGTGCCAGCAGCTTAGGAGGCCAGGACGAGCAGTACTTC.

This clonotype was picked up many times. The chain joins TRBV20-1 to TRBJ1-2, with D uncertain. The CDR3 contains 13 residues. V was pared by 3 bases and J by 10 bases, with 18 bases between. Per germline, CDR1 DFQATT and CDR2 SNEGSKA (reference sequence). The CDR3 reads CSASPDSPGDYTF. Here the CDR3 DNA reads TGCAGTGCTAGTCCGGACTCCCCGGGAGACTACACCTTC.

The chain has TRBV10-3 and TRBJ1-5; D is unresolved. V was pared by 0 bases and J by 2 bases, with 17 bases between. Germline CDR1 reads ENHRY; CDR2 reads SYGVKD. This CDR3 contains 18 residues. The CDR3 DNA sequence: TGTGCCATCAGTGAGTCAAAGGCGGCAGGAGGAGGCAATCAGCCCCAGCATTTT. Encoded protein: CAISESKAAGGGNQPQHF.

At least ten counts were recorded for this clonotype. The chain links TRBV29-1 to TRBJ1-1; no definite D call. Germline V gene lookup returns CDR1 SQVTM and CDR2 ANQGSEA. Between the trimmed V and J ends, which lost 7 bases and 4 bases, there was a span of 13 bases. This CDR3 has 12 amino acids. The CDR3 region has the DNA TGCAGCGCTTCAGGTTTTATCACTGAAGCTTTCTTT. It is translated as CSASGFITEAFF.

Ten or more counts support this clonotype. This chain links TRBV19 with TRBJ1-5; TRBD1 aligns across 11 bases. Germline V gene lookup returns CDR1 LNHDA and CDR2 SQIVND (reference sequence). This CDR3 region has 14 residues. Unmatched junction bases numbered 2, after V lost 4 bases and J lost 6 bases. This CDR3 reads CASSRTGGIQPQHF. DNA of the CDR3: TGTGCCAGTAGTAGGACAGGGGGCATTCAGCCCCAGCATTTT.

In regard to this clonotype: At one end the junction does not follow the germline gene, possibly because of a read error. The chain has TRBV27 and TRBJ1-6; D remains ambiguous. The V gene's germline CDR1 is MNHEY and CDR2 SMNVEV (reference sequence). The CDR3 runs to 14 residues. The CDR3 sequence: CASSLPGGGSPLYF. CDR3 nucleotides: TGTGCCAGCAGTTTACCAGGAGGCGGTTCACCCCTCTACTTT.

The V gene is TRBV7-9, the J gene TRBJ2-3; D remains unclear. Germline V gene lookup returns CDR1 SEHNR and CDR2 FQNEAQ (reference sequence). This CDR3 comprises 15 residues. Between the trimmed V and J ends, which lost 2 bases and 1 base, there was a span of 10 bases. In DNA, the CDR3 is TGTGCCAGCAGCTTAAAGGTATCTGGCACAGATACGCAGTATTTT. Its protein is CASSLKVSGTDTQYF.

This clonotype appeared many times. Here the CDR3 reads CSVEFRAWRDTEAFF. Here the CDR3 DNA reads TGCAGCGTTGAATTTCGGGCCTGGCGGGACACTGAAGCTTTCTTT. The chain recombines TRBV29-1 with TRBJ1-1; no clear D gene. CDR3 length equals 15 residues. The germline V and J ends were trimmed by 2 bases and 3 bases, with 16 bases remaining between them. The germline gives CDR1 SQVTM, CDR2 ANQGSEA.

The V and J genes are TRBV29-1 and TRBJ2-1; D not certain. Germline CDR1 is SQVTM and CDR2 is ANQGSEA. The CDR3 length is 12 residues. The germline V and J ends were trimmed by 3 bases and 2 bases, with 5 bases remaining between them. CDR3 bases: TGCAGCGTTGAGGCAACCTACAATGAGCAGTTCTTC. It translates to CSVEATYNEQFF.

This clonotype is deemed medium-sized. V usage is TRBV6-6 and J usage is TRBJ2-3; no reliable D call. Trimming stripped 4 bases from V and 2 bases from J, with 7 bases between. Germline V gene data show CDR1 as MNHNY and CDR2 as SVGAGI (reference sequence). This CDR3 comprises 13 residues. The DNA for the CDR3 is TGTGCCAGCAGTTCGCTTATCACAGATACGCAGTATTTT. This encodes CASSSLITDTQYF.

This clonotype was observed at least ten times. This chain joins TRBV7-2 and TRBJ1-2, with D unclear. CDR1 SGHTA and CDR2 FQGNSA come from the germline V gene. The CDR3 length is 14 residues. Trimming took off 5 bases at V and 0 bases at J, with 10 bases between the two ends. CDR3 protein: CASSPPQSNYGYTF. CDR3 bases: TGTGCCAGCAGCCCCCCACAGTCTAACTATGGCTACACCTTC. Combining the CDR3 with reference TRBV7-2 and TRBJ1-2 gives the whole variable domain GAGVSQSPSNKVTEKGKDVELRCDPISGHTALYWYRQSLGQGLEFLIYFQGNSAPDKSGLPSDRFSAERTGGSVSTLTIQRTQQEDSAVYLCASSPPQSNYGYTFGSGTRLTVV.

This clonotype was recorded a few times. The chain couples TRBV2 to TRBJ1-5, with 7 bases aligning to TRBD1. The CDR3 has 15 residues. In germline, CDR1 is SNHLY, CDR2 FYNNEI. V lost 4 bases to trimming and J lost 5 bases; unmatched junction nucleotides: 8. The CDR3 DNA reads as TGTGCCAGCAGTGGACAGGGAGGATCTCATCAGCCCCAGCATTTT. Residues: CASSGQGGSHQPQHF.